This T cell receptor beta chain appears in the sequencing data of a study of glioma-infiltrating T cells after dendritic cell vaccination. Sequenced by immunoSEQ multiplex PCR; TCRdb stores in-frame clones only, minus some. The sample lists tens of thousands of clones, about nine tenths occurring once. This clone occurred a few times. Its target is not known. Time point given: after dendritic cell vaccination, including at tumor progression/relapse. Selection required adequate fresh-frozen tumor tissue plus more than two years' survival data. PBMC were collected before vaccination, two weeks after the third vaccination, and at progression. Study results and limitations: Complete blood and tumor specimen sets were limited to few patients.

Trimming removed 5 bases from V and 7 bases from J, with 6 bases in between. The CDR3 is 11 amino acids. CDR1 is SGHTA, CDR2 FQGNSA, per germline. The gene calls are TRBV7-2 and TRBJ1-3; D gene ambiguous. This sequence was found in a human donor with glioblastoma. The specimen comprised blood, sampled after dendritic cell vaccination. CDR3 coding DNA: TGTGCCAGCAGCCCCTTGAACACCATATATTTT. Its translation is CASSPLNTIYF.